A few counts support the clone carrying this T cell receptor beta chain. Its target is unknown. CDR3 length: 14 residues. Germline V gene lookup returns CDR1 SNHLY and CDR2 FYNNEI. The trim removed 6 bases at V and 2 bases at J, leaving 6 bases unmatched. This record belongs to a study of T cell repertoires in cytomegalovirus infection. Study in general: Used in the study were CMV epitopes, some recently identified and HLA-C-restricted, others well-studied and HLA-B-restricted.

TCRdb reprocessed the reads with MiXCR, giving one entry per CDR3 protein. Counted here are 680,000 or so distinct CDR3 sequences, around a third occurring once; the ten biggest clones make up 18%. Study-wide results and limits: Based on cumulative public TCR beta family frequency, carriers of CMV plus the relevant HLA were identified.

The sequence was collected from a human donor in good health (CMV status not recorded). Some clones in this sample may be carry-over from other donors' samples. The source material was cultured PBMCs, sampled from culture after CMV antigen stimulation. The chain has TRBV2 and TRBJ1-2; 7 bases match TRBD1. CDR3 sequence: CASRGQSLNYGYTF. The CDR3 DNA is TGTGCCAGCAGGGGACAGAGCTTAAACTATGGCTACACCTTC.